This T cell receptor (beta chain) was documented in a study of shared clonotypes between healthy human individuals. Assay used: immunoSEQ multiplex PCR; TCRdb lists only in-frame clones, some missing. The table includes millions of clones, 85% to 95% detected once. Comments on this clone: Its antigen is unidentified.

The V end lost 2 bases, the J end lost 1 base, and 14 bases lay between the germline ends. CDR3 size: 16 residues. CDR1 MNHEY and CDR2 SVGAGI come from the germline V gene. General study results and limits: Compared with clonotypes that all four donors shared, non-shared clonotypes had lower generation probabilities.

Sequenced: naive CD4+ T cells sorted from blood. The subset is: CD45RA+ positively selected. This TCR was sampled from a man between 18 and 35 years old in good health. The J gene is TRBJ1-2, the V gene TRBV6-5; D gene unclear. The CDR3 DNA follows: TGTGCCAGCAGTTACGTTTCGGGCCAGCTTAACTATGGCTACACCTTC. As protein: CASSYVSGQLNYGYTF.